One sample yielded the 16 T cell receptor beta chains listed below, sequenced in a study of response to subunit inactivated influenza vaccine. One entry per CDR3 protein, called by TCRdb with MiXCR from the RT-PCR reads. The sample lists around 190,000 distinct CDR3 sequences, roughly 14% occurring once. Sequencing used CD8+ T cells sorted from PBMCs, obtained more than 4 days after vaccination. The receptors here all came from a man over 45 who received an inactivated influenza vaccine.

This clonotype was counted a few times. V and J are TRBV6-6 and TRBJ2-5; no firm D call. Germline-derived CDR1 and CDR2 are MNHNY and SVGAGI (reference sequence). V was cut by 8 bases and J by 9 bases, with 10 bases left in between. The CDR3 spans 10 residues. CDR3 protein: CASGTLPQYF. In DNA form, the CDR3 reads TGTGCCAGCGGCACGTTGCCCCAGTACTTC.

This clonotype was counted between two and nine times. The chain links TRBV4-1 to TRBJ2-2, with D uncertain. Per germline, CDR1 MGHRA and CDR2 YSYEKL. V shed 0 bases and J shed 4 bases, with 9 bases lying between them. The CDR3 spans 15 residues. In nucleotides, the CDR3 is TGCGCCAGCAGCCAAGAAAGGTGGACCACCGGGGAGCTGTTTTTT. Encoded protein: CASSQERWTTGELFF.

The chain uses TRBV6-6 and TRBJ1-4; no reliable D call. The CDR3 has 11 amino acids. The V and J ends lost 4 bases and 10 bases respectively, with 7 bases between them. Per germline, CDR1 MNHNY and CDR2 SVGAGI (reference sequence). In nucleotides, the CDR3 is TGTGCCAGCAGTTCGAAGGGAAAACTGTTTTTT. Encoded protein: CASSSKGKLFF.

The rearrangement uses TRBV29-1 and TRBJ2-1; perhaps TRBD2 as D (6 bases). This CDR3 is 14 amino acids long. Trimming removed 6 bases at V and 4 bases at J, with 16 bases between. Germline V gives CDR1 SQVTM, CDR2 ANQGSEA. The CDR3 DNA reads as TGCAGCGTGGGATTACTAGCACAGTACAATGAGCAGTTCTTC. The encoded protein is CSVGLLAQYNEQFF.

V gene TRBV7-9 combines with J gene TRBJ2-3; a weak D match, TRBD1 (6 bases). Trimming took off 9 bases at V and 8 bases at J, with 9 bases between the two ends. The germline gives CDR1 SEHNR, CDR2 FQNEAQ (reference sequence). CDR3 size: 10 residues. For the CDR3, the DNA is TGTGCCAGTCAGGGGAGTACGCAGTATTTT. Translated: CASQGSTQYF.

This clonotype has just a few counts. The V gene is TRBV21-1, the J gene TRBJ1-4; the table names TRBD1, a call not compared with the DNA. TRBV21-1 is a pseudogene. The CDR3 has 16 amino acids. The CDR3 DNA is TGTGCCAGCAGCAAAGGGAGGAAAGGGGTTGATGAAAAACTGTTTTTT. Protein product: CASSKGRKGVDEKLFF.

V and J are TRBV7-3 and TRBJ2-1; unclear D gene. The CDR3 extends over 14 amino acids. Looked up from germline, CDR1 is SGHTA and CDR2 is FQGTGA. Trimming took off 2 bases at V and 4 bases at J, with 9 bases between the two ends. In DNA form, the CDR3 reads TGTGCCAGCAGCTTAGGCGGAAAATACAATGAGCAGTTCTTC. Protein product: CASSLGGKYNEQFF.

The chain is built from TRBV10-1 and TRBJ1-2; possibly TRBD1 for D (5 bases). This CDR3 is built from 15 residues. The germline gives CDR1 WNHNN, CDR2 SYGVQD (reference sequence). Trimming cost V 4 bases and J 7 bases, with 19 bases left between them. The CDR3 sequence is CASSAGTSEVGGYTF. The CDR3 coding sequence is TGCGCCAGCAGTGCAGGGACGTCCGAGGTCGGTGGCTACACCTTC.

The genes are TRBV29-1 and TRBJ2-7, with 7 bases aligning to TRBD2. Germline values: CDR1 SQVTM, CDR2 ANQGSEA. CDR3 size: 11 residues. After removal of 6 bases from V and 2 bases from J, the junction contained 1 base not matched to a gene. Here the CDR3 reads CSVGTTYEQYF. The DNA for the CDR3 is TGCAGCGTCGGGACTACCTACGAGCAGTACTTC.

This clonotype was seen a few times. This rearrangement joins TRBV7-9 to TRBJ2-1, with D possibly being TRBD2 (6 bases). Germline CDR1 is SEHNR and CDR2 is FQNEAQ (reference sequence). Trimming took 5 bases from V and 9 from J, leaving 17 bases between them. The CDR3 has 14 amino acids. This chain's CDR3 is CASSISRRDGEQFF. CDR3 DNA: TGTGCCAGCAGCATAAGTAGGAGGGACGGTGAGCAGTTCTTC.

For this clonotype: Germline is not matched at one junction end, which may reflect a read error. The chain uses TRBV29-1 and TRBJ2-2; 10 bases align to TRBD1. This CDR3 comprises 14 residues. Germline CDR1 and CDR2: SQVTM and ANQGSEA. The CDR3 sequence: CSVAGTGESGELVF. DNA for the CDR3: TGCAGCGTTGCGGGGACAGGGGAATCCGGGGAGCTGGTTTTT.

This clonotype was counted a few times. The J gene is TRBJ1-1, the V gene TRBV7-3; TRBD1 agrees at 12 bases. The CDR3 runs 20 residues. After removal of 1 base from V and 4 bases from J, the junction contained 16 bases not matched to a gene. Germline-derived CDR1 and CDR2 are SGHTA and FQGTGA. The CDR3 is CASSLNTPGQGALRPTEAFF. The CDR3 DNA sequence: TGTGCCAGCAGCTTAAACACACCGGGACAGGGGGCGCTGAGGCCCACTGAAGCTTTCTTT.

This clonotype has just a few counts. The genes are TRBV5-6 and TRBJ2-6; unclear D gene. Germline CDR1 and CDR2: SGHDT and YYEEEE. The CDR3 loop spans 18 amino acids. The V and J ends lost 3 bases and 0 bases respectively, with 16 bases between them. The chain's CDR3 is CASSSGWDISSGANVLTF. CDR3 DNA: TGTGCCAGCAGCTCCGGATGGGATATCTCCTCTGGGGCCAACGTCCTGACTTTC. The variable domain in full, completed from reference TRBV5-6 and TRBJ2-6, reads DAGVTQSPTHLIKTRGQQVTLRCSPKSGHDTVSWYQQALGQGPQFIFQYYEEEERQRGNFPDRFSGHQFPNYSSELNVNALLLGDSALYLCASSSGWDISSGANVLTFGAGSRLTVL.

This clonotype was detected ten times or more. The J gene is TRBJ2-5, the V gene TRBV7-9; 12 nucleotides agree with TRBD1. With V trimmed by 5 bases and J by 5 bases, 6 bases remained unmatched. CDR1 and CDR2 (germline): SEHNR, FQNEAQ (reference sequence). This CDR3 has 15 residues. CDR3 sequence reads: CASSHRDRGPETQYF. The CDR3 DNA reads as TGTGCCAGCAGCCACCGGGACAGGGGGCCTGAGACCCAGTACTTC.

This clonotype was counted ten times or more. The chain uses TRBV10-3 and TRBJ2-1; D call uncertain. Germline V gene data show CDR1 as ENHRY and CDR2 as SYGVKD. The CDR3 loop spans 16 amino acids. Between the trimmed V and J ends, which lost 7 bases and 0 bases, there was a span of 16 bases. DNA for the CDR3: TGTGCCATCACCGATGGGCTACAGTCCTCCTACAATGAGCAGTTCTTC. It is translated as CAITDGLQSSYNEQFF.

CDR3 in DNA: TGTGCCAGTACTCCGCAGTCTAGCTATGGCTACACCTTC. Its translation: CASTPQSSYGYTF. The chain uses TRBV19 and TRBJ1-2; D uncertain. This CDR3 is built from 13 residues. Germline V gene sequence: CDR1 LNHDA, CDR2 SQIVND (reference sequence). The V and J ends lost 7 bases and 4 bases respectively, with 13 bases between them.